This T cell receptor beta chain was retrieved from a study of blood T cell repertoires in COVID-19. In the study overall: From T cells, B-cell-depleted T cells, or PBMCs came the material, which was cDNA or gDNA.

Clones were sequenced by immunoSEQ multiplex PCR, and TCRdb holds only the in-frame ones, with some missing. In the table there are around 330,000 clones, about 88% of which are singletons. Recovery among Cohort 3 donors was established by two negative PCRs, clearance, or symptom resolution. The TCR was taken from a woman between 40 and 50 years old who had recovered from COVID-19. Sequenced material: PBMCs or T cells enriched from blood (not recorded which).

This chain's CDR3 is CARSLAASESSYNEQFF. The CDR3 nucleotides read TGTGCCAGAAGCTTGGCGGCTAGCGAGAGCTCCTACAATGAGCAGTTCTTC. The chain couples TRBV5-3 to TRBJ2-1, with D perhaps TRBD2 (6 bases). TRBV5-3 is classed as an ORF, of uncertain function. The length of the CDR3 is 17 residues. V was trimmed by 0 bases and J by 0 bases, leaving 13 bases between them.